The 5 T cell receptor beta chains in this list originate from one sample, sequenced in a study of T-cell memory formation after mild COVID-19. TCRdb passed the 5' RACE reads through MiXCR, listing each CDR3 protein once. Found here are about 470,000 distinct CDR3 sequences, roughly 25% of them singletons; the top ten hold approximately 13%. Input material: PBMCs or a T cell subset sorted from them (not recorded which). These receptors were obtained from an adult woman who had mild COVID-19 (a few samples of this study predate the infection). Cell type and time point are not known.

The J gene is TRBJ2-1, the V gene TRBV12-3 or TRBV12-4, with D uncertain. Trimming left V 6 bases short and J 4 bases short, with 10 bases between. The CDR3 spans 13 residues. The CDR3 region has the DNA TGTGCCAGCAGCTACGGAGTTTACAATGAGCAGTTCTTC. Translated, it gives CASSYGVYNEQFF.

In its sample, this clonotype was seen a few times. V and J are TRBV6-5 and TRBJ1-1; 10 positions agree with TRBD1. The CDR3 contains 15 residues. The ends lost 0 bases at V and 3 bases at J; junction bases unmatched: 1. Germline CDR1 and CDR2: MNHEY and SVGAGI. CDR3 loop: CASSYSGTGDTEAFF. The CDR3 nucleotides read TGTGCCAGCAGTTACTCGGGGACAGGGGACACTGAAGCTTTCTTT.

This CDR3 reads CSARGGMNTEAFF. CDR3 coding DNA: TGCAGTGCTAGGGGGGGAATGAACACTGAAGCTTTCTTT. The V and J genes are TRBV20-1 and TRBJ1-1, with TRBD1 as a possible D gene (5 bases). V lost 3 bases and J lost 0, with 8 bases in between. Germline-derived CDR1 and CDR2 are DFQATT and SNEGSKA (reference sequence). The CDR3 runs to 13 residues.

CDR3 loop: CASSPGTGGADGYTF. The DNA of the CDR3 is TGTGCCAGCTCACCCGGGACAGGGGGCGCTGATGGCTACACCTTC. This sequence joins TRBV18 and TRBJ1-2, with 12 bases matching TRBD1. Germline trimming cut 3 bases from V and 6 bases from J; bases unmatched to any gene: 5. Per the germline V gene, CDR1 is KGHSH and CDR2 is LQKENI. The CDR3 extends over 15 amino acids.

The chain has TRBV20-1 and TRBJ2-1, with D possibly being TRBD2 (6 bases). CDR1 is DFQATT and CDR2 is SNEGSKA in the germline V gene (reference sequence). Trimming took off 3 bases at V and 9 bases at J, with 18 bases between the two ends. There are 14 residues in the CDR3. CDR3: CSARSASAQGEQFF. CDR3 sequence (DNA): TGCAGTGCTAGGAGTGCTAGCGCTCAGGGTGAGCAGTTCTTC.